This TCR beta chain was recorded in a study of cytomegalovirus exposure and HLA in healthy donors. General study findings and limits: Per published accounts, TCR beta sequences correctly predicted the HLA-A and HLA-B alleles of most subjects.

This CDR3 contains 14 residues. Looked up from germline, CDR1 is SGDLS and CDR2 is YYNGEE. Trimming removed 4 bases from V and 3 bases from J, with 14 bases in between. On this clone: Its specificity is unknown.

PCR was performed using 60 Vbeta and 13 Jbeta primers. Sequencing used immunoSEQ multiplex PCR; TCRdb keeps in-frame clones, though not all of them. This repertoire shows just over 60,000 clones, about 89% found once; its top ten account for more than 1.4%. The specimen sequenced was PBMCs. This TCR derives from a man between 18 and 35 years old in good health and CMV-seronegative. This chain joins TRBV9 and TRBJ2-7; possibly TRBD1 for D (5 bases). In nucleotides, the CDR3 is TGTGCCAGCAGCTTCTTGGACGGACACTACGAGCAGTACTTC. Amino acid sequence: CASSFLDGHYEQYF.